This passage covers 12 T cell receptor beta chains from one sample sequenced in a study of T cells in Graves' hyperthyroidism and ophthalmopathy. Amplification yielded TCR beta CDR3 regions, with RNA transcripts as the source. The primer set for the first-round RT-PCR of the TCR CDR3 was HTBI. Via MiXCR, TCRdb re-called the multiplex PCR reads, giving one row per CDR3 protein. The sample holds 500,000 to 600,000 distinct CDR3 sequences, around 46% seen once. The specimen was peripheral blood or thyroid tissue (not recorded which). Receptors were obtained from a woman aged 18-35 years with Graves' hyperthyroidism.

V and J are TRBV7-2 and TRBJ2-5, with TRBD2 matching 12 bases. This CDR3 has 19 amino acids. V lost 0 bases to trimming and J lost 5 bases; unmatched junction nucleotides: 13. Germline CDR1 reads SGHTA; CDR2 reads FQGNSA. CDR3 protein: CASSLAGGPRTSGDETQYF. The CDR3 DNA is TGTGCCAGCAGCTTAGCCGGGGGGCCTCGGACTAGCGGGGACGAGACCCAGTACTTC.

CDR3 coding DNA: TGTGCCAGCAGCTTCGGTAGCGGCCACTTT. Protein product: CASSFGSGHF. V and J are TRBV11-2 and TRBJ1-6; D gene uncertain. With 3 bases removed from V and 18 bases from J, the gap between germline ends came to 9 bases. Germline values: CDR1 SGHAT, CDR2 FQNNGV. The CDR3 consists of 10 residues.

This clonotype came up many times. The chain is built from TRBV7-6 and TRBJ2-7, with 16 bases matching TRBD2. The CDR3 loop spans 17 amino acids. Germline values: CDR1 SGHVS, CDR2 FNYEAQ. V lost 3 bases to trimming and J lost 1 base; unmatched junction nucleotides: 3. CDR3 sequence: CASSFGTSGRASYEQYF. As DNA, the CDR3 is TGTGCCAGCAGCTTCGGGACTAGCGGGAGGGCGTCCTACGAGCAGTACTTC.

The sample holds many counts of this clonotype. The chain joins TRBV7-3 to TRBJ2-6; maybe TRBD1 (6 bases). The length of the CDR3 is 18 residues. The V and J ends lost 6 bases and 0 bases respectively, with 18 bases between them. Per the germline V gene, CDR1 is SGHTA and CDR2 is FQGTGA. CDR3 sequence reads: CASSRRTTGFSGANVLTF. The CDR3 DNA sequence: TGTGCCAGCAGTAGGCGAACTACAGGGTTCTCTGGGGCCAACGTCCTGACTTTC.

This clonotype showed up just a few times. The chain joins TRBV7-9 to TRBJ2-1, with 11 bases fitting TRBD2. CDR1 and CDR2 from the germline V gene are SEHNR and FQNEAQ (reference sequence). The CDR3 loop spans 14 amino acids. With V trimmed by 11 bases and J by 8 bases, 11 bases remained unmatched. The CDR3 is CAATTSGNGDEQFF. In nucleotides, the CDR3 is TGTGCCGCCACGACTAGCGGGAACGGTGATGAGCAGTTCTTC. The variable domain in full, with the rest retrieved from reference TRBV7-9 and TRBJ2-1, is DTGVSQNPRHKITKRGQNVTFRCDPISEHNRLYWYRQTLGQGPEFLTYFQNEAQLEKSRLLSDRFSAERPKGSFSTLEIQRTEQGDSAMYLCAATTSGNGDEQFFGPGTRLTVL.

V gene TRBV9 combines with J gene TRBJ2-2; TRBD2 might be the D (6 bases). Trimming cost V 0 bases and J 5 bases, with 11 bases left between them. Germline V gene data show CDR1 as SGDLS and CDR2 as YYNGEE. The CDR3 runs 15 residues. The CDR3 region is CASSVAGRRTGELFF. CDR3 coding DNA: TGTGCCAGCAGCGTAGCCGGGAGAAGAACCGGGGAGCTGTTTTTT.

The gene calls are TRBV5-5 and TRBJ2-7; the D call may be TRBD1 or TRBD2 (6 bases each). The CDR3 covers 15 residues. Trimming removed 2 bases at V and 5 bases at J, with 17 bases between. Germline values: CDR1 SGHKS, CDR2 YYEKEE (reference sequence). The CDR3 reads CASSFASDRWDEQYF. The DNA for the CDR3 is TGTGCCAGCAGCTTCGCTAGCGACAGGTGGGACGAGCAGTACTTC.

This clonotype was detected only a few times. The junction differs from germline at one of its ends, possibly a read error. The genes are TRBV20-1 and TRBJ1-4; 8 bases are shared with TRBD1. Germline CDR1 reads DFQATT; CDR2 reads SNEGSKA (reference sequence). This CDR3 region has 9 residues. DNA for the CDR3: TGCAGTGCTGCACCAGGGACAGGCTTT. Translating it yields CSAAPGTGF.

The chain joins TRBV19 to TRBJ1-1; 7 bases agree with TRBD1. Germline V gene lookup returns CDR1 LNHDA and CDR2 SQIVND (reference sequence). There are 16 residues in the CDR3. Trimming cost V 5 bases and J 0 bases; bases outside gene matches: 9. CDR3 sequence: CASSVHPTGLNTEAFF. CDR3 nucleotides: TGTGCCAGTAGTGTACACCCGACAGGGTTGAACACTGAAGCTTTCTTT.

This clonotype occurred many times. The genes are TRBV20-1 and TRBJ2-7; TRBD2 agrees at 8 bases. This CDR3 has 13 residues. Germline lookup yields CDR1 DFQATT and CDR2 SNEGSKA (reference sequence). V dropped 5 bases and J dropped 5; count of bases not matched to a gene: 8. Written as DNA, the CDR3 is TGCAGTGCTTCTCCGGGAGGGCCGAACGAGCAGTACTTC. Protein product: CSASPGGPNEQYF.

The sample holds many counts of this clonotype. The rearrangement links TRBV7-9 to TRBJ1-3; unclear D gene. The CDR3 consists of 13 residues. The V gene's germline CDR1 is SEHNR and CDR2 FQNEAQ (reference sequence). Trimming stripped 5 bases from V and 4 bases from J, with 9 bases between. Here the CDR3 DNA reads TGTGCCAGCAGCCGCCAACCCGGAAACACCATATATTTT. Translated: CASSRQPGNTIYF.

This clonotype was seen more than once but under ten times. Mismatch with germline at one junction end may stem from a read error. The rearrangement links TRBV7-7 to TRBJ2-7; D may be TRBD2 (6 bases). The CDR3 has 11 amino acids. Germline loops: CDR1 SSHAT, CDR2 FNYEAQ (reference sequence). The CDR3 DNA follows: TGTGCTAGCAGTTGGGGGGACGAGCAGTACTTC. Protein sequence: CASSWGDEQYF.